Sequencing of this T cell receptor beta chain was carried out in a study of cytomegalovirus exposure and HLA in healthy donors. Background on the study: Early released data had 65 million to 100 million unique TCRs, all coming from HLA-typed donors. Regarding the study as a whole: Most observed TCR sequences were rare, whereas some public TCRs were detected in many donors. The productive fraction for most TCR beta V segments was about 90% or about 30% in an earlier analysis.

Donors were nominally healthy when sampled, though unrecorded immune exposures were likely. A word on this clone: Its antigen is still unknown.

PCR used 60 Vbeta primers and 13 Jbeta primers. Method: immunoSEQ multiplex PCR; TCRdb's copy keeps in-frame clones and lacks some. The sample yields 200,000 to 300,000 clones, approximately 85% seen once. Per the germline V gene, CDR1 is SQVTM and CDR2 is ANQGSEA. V was trimmed by 4 bases and J by 2 bases, leaving 12 bases between them. This CDR3 comprises 15 residues. The source material was PBMCs. This chain uses TRBV29-1 with TRBJ2-6; possibly TRBD1 for D (5 bases). The TCR originated in a girl aged 2-10 years in good health and CMV-seronegative. The CDR3 protein is CSVARGGAGANVLTF. The CDR3 DNA sequence: TGCAGCGTTGCTAGGGGCGGCGCTGGGGCCAACGTCCTGACTTTC.